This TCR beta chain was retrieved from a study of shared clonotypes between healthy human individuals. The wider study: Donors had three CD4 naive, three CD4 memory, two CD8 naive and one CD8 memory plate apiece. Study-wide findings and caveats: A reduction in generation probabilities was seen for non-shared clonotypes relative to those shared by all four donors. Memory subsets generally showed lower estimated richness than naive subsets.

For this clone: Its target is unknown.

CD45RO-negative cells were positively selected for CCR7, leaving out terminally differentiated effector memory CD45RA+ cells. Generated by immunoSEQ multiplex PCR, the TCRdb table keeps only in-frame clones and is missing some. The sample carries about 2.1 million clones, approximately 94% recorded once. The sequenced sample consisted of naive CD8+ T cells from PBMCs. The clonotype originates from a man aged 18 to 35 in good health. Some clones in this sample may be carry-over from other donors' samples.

In DNA form, the CDR3 reads TGCAGCCTCCACAGCCTACGCTCCTACAATGAGCAGTTCTTC. It codes for CSLHSLRSYNEQFF. This sequence joins TRBV29-1 and TRBJ2-1; D unclear. Per germline, CDR1 SQVTM and CDR2 ANQGSEA. V was clipped by 8 bases and J by 0 bases, with 14 bases between them. This CDR3 region has 14 residues.